The rows below give T cell receptor beta chains drawn from one sample of a study of T-cell memory formation after mild COVID-19. TCRdb passed the 5' RACE reads through MiXCR, listing each CDR3 protein once. This repertoire shows fewer than 400,000 distinct CDR3 sequences, around a sixth found once; its top ten account for under 25%. Sequences were obtained from PBMCs or a T cell subset sorted from them (not recorded which). Every receptor here comes from a man aged 18 to 35 who had mild COVID-19 (a few samples of this study predate the infection). Cell type and time point are not known. CDR3s include the opening cysteine and the closing phenylalanine or tryptophan. The order of the fields is clone size, V gene, J gene, D gene, CDR3 DNA, CDR3 protein. D genes are given only for firm matches. Only part of the rows carry a size: once, few, many, or a class if the clone is expanded.

abundance: NA; v_gene: TRBV6-6; j_gene: TRBJ1-5; d_gene: NA; CDR3nt: TGTGCCAGCAGGCCCTCGGTGGGTTATAGCAATCAGCACCAGCATTTT; CDR3aa: CASRPSVGYSNQHQHF
abundance: NA; v_gene: TRBV7-9; j_gene: TRBJ1-3; d_gene: NA; CDR3nt: TGTGCCAGCAGCTTAACGCACTTGTCTGGAAACACCATATATTTT; CDR3aa: CASSLTHLSGNTIYF
abundance: NA; v_gene: TRBV5-5; j_gene: TRBJ1-6; d_gene: TRBD1; CDR3nt: TGTGCCAGCAGCTTTTCCGGGACAGATTCACCCCTCCACTTT; CDR3aa: CASSFSGTDSPLHF
abundance: NA; v_gene: TRBV29-1; j_gene: TRBJ2-4; d_gene: NA; CDR3nt: TGCAGCGTTGCTCAAGGGCGGGAAAACATTCAGTACTTC; CDR3aa: CSVAQGRENIQYF
abundance: NA; v_gene: TRBV7-2; j_gene: TRBJ2-3; d_gene: TRBD2; CDR3nt: TGTGCCAGCAGTATCGCCTTTCGGACTAGCGGGAGCACAGATACGCAGTATTTT; CDR3aa: CASSIAFRTSGSTDTQYF
abundance: once; v_gene: TRBV19; j_gene: TRBJ1-6; d_gene: NA; CDR3nt: TGTGCCAGTAGTATCCGAGGGGAGGGCGGCCAGGGCTCACCCCTCCACTTT; CDR3aa: CASSIRGEGGQGSPLHF
abundance: few; v_gene: TRBV9; j_gene: TRBJ1-6; d_gene: NA; CDR3nt: TGTGCCAGCAGCGTAGCAAAGGACGCGGCGGGCTCACCCCTCCACTTT; CDR3aa: CASSVAKDAAGSPLHF
abundance: few; v_gene: TRBV7-3; j_gene: TRBJ2-1; d_gene: NA; CDR3nt: TGTGCCAGCAGCTTACGCGGGTTAGCTGGCTACAATGAGCAGTTCTTC; CDR3aa: CASSLRGLAGYNEQFF
abundance: many; v_gene: TRBV5-1; j_gene: TRBJ1-1; d_gene: TRBD1; CDR3nt: TGCGCCAGCAGCTTCAGGGGGAACGAAGCTTTCTTT; CDR3aa: CASSFRGNEAFF
abundance: NA; v_gene: TRBV20-1; j_gene: TRBJ1-3; d_gene: NA; CDR3nt: TGCAGTGCTGAGATGGGGTTTGTCAGAAGCTCTGGAAACACCATATATTTT; CDR3aa: CSAEMGFVRSSGNTIYF
abundance: few; v_gene: TRBV6-2/TRBV6-3; j_gene: TRBJ1-1; d_gene: NA; CDR3nt: TGTGCCACAGGGCACCGGTGGACTGAAGCTTTCTTT; CDR3aa: CATGHRWTEAFF
abundance: few; v_gene: TRBV27; j_gene: TRBJ2-2; d_gene: TRBD2; CDR3nt: TGTGCCAGCAGAACCGGGACTAGGGGCACCGGGGAGCTGTTTTTT; CDR3aa: CASRTGTRGTGELFF
abundance: NA; v_gene: TRBV6-6; j_gene: TRBJ2-1; d_gene: TRBD1; CDR3nt: TGTGCCAGCAGTTATCCCGGGACAGTTTACAATGAGCAGTTCTTC; CDR3aa: CASSYPGTVYNEQFF
abundance: few; v_gene: TRBV7-3; j_gene: TRBJ1-2; d_gene: NA; CDR3nt: TGTGCCAGCAGCCCAAGTAGTACAGAGGACTATGGCTACACCTTC; CDR3aa: CASSPSSTEDYGYTF
abundance: few; v_gene: TRBV10-2; j_gene: TRBJ1-2; d_gene: TRBD1; CDR3nt: TGCGCCAGCGGGACAGTTAACTATGGCTACACCTTC; CDR3aa: CASGTVNYGYTF
abundance: NA; v_gene: TRBV12-3/TRBV12-4; j_gene: TRBJ2-3; d_gene: NA; CDR3nt: TGTGCCAGCAGTCGGGGGACCACAGATACGCAGTATTTT; CDR3aa: CASSRGTTDTQYF
abundance: NA; v_gene: TRBV7-2; j_gene: TRBJ2-6; d_gene: NA; CDR3nt: TGTGCCAGCAGCTTAGTCCGGGGGGCGGCTGGGGCCAACGTCCTGACTTTC; CDR3aa: CASSLVRGAAGANVLTF
abundance: many; v_gene: TRBV18; j_gene: TRBJ1-1; d_gene: NA; CDR3nt: TGTGCCAGCTCACCACCAAATCAAAATCCTGAAGCTTTCTTT; CDR3aa: CASSPPNQNPEAFF
abundance: NA; v_gene: TRBV7-2; j_gene: TRBJ1-1; d_gene: NA; CDR3nt: TGTGCCAGCAGCTTAGTATGGGGCGACCAACAGGGTGCAACTGAAGCTTTCTTT; CDR3aa: CASSLVWGDQQGATEAFF
abundance: many; v_gene: TRBV9; j_gene: TRBJ2-1; d_gene: NA; CDR3nt: TGTGCCAGCAGCCTCCCCTCCAGGAATGAGCAGTTCTTC; CDR3aa: CASSLPSRNEQFF
abundance: NA; v_gene: TRBV12-3/TRBV12-4; j_gene: TRBJ2-5; d_gene: NA; CDR3nt: TGTGCCAGCAGTTCGAGCAATTTTGCGGCTAGCCCCCGGGAGACCCAGTACTTC; CDR3aa: CASSSSNFAASPRETQYF
abundance: NA; v_gene: TRBV7-2; j_gene: TRBJ2-5; d_gene: NA; CDR3nt: TGTGCCAGCAGCTTAGGTCCCTACACCGAGCGGGCCACTCATTGGGGGACCCAGTACTTC; CDR3aa: CASSLGPYTERATHWGTQYF
abundance: NA; v_gene: TRBV7-9; j_gene: TRBJ2-7; d_gene: NA; CDR3nt: TGTGCCAGCAGTCTCAGGACTAAACCTTACGAGCAGTACTTC; CDR3aa: CASSLRTKPYEQYF
abundance: many; v_gene: TRBV5-1; j_gene: TRBJ2-3; d_gene: NA; CDR3nt: TGCGCCAGCAGTGACGGGGCCCTAGACGCGCAGTATTTT; CDR3aa: CASSDGALDAQYF
abundance: NA; v_gene: TRBV2; j_gene: TRBJ2-7; d_gene: NA; CDR3nt: TGTGCCAGCAGTACCAGAGGGGCGGCCGCCGGTAAGCAGTACTTC; CDR3aa: CASSTRGAAAGKQYF
abundance: NA; v_gene: TRBV19; j_gene: TRBJ1-5; d_gene: NA; CDR3nt: TGTGCCAGTAGTCGTGGGTTGCAGGGTCGTCAGCCCCAGCATTTT; CDR3aa: CASSRGLQGRQPQHF
abundance: NA; v_gene: TRBV4-1; j_gene: TRBJ1-1; d_gene: NA; CDR3nt: TGCGCCAGCAGCCCGGTTGGGAGGAACACTGAAGCTTTCTTT; CDR3aa: CASSPVGRNTEAFF
abundance: few; v_gene: TRBV7-2; j_gene: TRBJ2-2; d_gene: NA; CDR3nt: TGTGCCAGCAGCTTAGGCCTAGTGGAGCTGTTTTTT; CDR3aa: CASSLGLVELFF
abundance: few; v_gene: TRBV4-3; j_gene: TRBJ2-3; d_gene: NA; CDR3nt: TGCGCCAGCAGCCAAGACAGGTTCGGGGAAGATACGCAGTATTTT; CDR3aa: CASSQDRFGEDTQYF
abundance: NA; v_gene: TRBV11-3; j_gene: TRBJ2-2; d_gene: NA; CDR3nt: TGTGCCAGCAGCCCCTCTTGGACAGTTGTGACCGGGGAGCTGTTTTTT; CDR3aa: CASSPSWTVVTGELFF
abundance: NA; v_gene: TRBV5-1; j_gene: TRBJ2-5; d_gene: NA; CDR3nt: TGCGCCAGCAGCGGCGGTTTCCAAGAGACCCAGTACTTC; CDR3aa: CASSGGFQETQYF
abundance: few; v_gene: TRBV2; j_gene: TRBJ2-7; d_gene: NA; CDR3nt: TGTGCCAGCAGTGACAGAGAAGCCCCCGAGCAGTACTTC; CDR3aa: CASSDREAPEQYF
abundance: NA; v_gene: TRBV12-3/TRBV12-4; j_gene: TRBJ2-5; d_gene: TRBD2; CDR3nt: TGTGCCATCCGGGGGGAGGCAGAGACCCAGTACTTC; CDR3aa: CAIRGEAETQYF